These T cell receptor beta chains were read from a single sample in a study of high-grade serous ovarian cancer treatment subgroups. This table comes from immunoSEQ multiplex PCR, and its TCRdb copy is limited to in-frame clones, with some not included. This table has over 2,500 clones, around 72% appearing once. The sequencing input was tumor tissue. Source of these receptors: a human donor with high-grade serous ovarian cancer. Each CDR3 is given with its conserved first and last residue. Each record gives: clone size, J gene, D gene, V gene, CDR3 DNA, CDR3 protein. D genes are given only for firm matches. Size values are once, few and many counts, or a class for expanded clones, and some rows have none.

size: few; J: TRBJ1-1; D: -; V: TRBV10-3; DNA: TGTGCCATCAGAGACACACCCATGAACACTGAAGCTTTCTTT; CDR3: CAIRDTPMNTEAFF
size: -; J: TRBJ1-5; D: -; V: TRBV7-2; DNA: TGTGCCAGCAGCTTTTCGGCAGGGACCGATCAGCCCCAGCATTTT; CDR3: CASSFSAGTDQPQHF
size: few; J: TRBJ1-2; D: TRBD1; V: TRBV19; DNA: TGTGCCAACACCGGGGCGGACCAAGGACAGGGCAGAGGACGCTTC; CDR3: CANTGADQGQGRGRF
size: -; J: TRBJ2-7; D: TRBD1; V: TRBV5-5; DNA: TGTGCCAGCAGCGGAACCGGGACAGGGATCAACTACGAGCAGTACTTC; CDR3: CASSGTGTGINYEQYF
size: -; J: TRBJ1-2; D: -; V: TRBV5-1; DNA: TGCGCCGGCAGCTCCTCCTATGGCTACACCTTC; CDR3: CAGSSSYGYTF
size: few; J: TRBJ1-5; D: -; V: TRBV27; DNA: TGTGCCAGCAGTTTAAACAGGAATCAGCCCCAGCATTTT; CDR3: CASSLNRNQPQHF
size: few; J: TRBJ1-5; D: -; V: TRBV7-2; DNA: TGTGCCAGCAGCCGAGGCTTCGGGCCCCAGCATTTT; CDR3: CASSRGFGPQHF
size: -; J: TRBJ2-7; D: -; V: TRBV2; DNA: TGTGCCAGCAGTGGCGAGGGTAACGAGCAGTACTTC; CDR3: CASSGEGNEQYF
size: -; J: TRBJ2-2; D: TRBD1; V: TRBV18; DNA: TGTGCCAGCTCGGTGGACAGGGCCGGTACCGGGGAGCTGTTTTTT; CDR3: CASSVDRAGTGELFF
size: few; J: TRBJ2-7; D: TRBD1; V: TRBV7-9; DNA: TGTGCCAGCAGCCCGACAGGGGGTTTCCCCTACGAGCAGTACTTC; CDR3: CASSPTGGFPYEQYF
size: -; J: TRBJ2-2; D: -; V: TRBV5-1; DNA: TGCGCCAGCAGCTTGGGCCAGGGGTCAACCGGGGAGCTGTTTTTT; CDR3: CASSLGQGSTGELFF
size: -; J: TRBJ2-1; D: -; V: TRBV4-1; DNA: TGCGCCAGCAGCCAAGTTGAGGGCCGCTACAATGAGCAGTTCTTC; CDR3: CASSQVEGRYNEQFF
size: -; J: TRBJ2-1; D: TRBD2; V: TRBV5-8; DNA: TGTGCCAGCAGCTCCGGGACTAGCCATTCTTTAGAGAATGAGCAGTTCTTC; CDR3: CASSSGTSHSLENEQFF
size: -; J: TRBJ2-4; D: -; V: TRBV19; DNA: TGTGCCAGTAGTAGCATATATGGGAACCTTTGGGAAGCCAAAAACATTCAGTACTTC; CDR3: CASSSIYGNLWEAKNIQYF
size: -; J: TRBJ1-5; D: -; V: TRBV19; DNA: TGTGCCAGTAGCTTAAACGGGGGCGTGGATAGCAATCAGCCCCAGCATTTT; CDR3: CASSLNGGVDSNQPQHF
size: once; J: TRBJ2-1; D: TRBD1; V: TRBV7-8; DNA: TGTGCCAGCAGCTCAACCGGGACAGGGGGCTACAATGAGCAGTTCTTC; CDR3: CASSSTGTGGYNEQFF
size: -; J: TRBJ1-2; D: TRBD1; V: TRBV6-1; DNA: TGTGCCAGCAGTCCTTCCGCGACAGGGAACTATGGCTACACCTTC; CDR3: CASSPSATGNYGYTF
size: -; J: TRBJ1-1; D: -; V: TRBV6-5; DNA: TGTGCCAGCAAGGGCGGGGTGAACACTGAAGCTTTCTTT; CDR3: CASKGGVNTEAFF
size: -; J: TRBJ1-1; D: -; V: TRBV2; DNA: TGTGCCAGCACCCAAGGGGGGGGCTACACTGAAGCTTTCTTT; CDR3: CASTQGGGYTEAFF
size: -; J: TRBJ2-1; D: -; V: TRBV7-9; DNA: TGTGCCAGCAGCCCAGACGGCAATGAGCAGTTCTTC; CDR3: CASSPDGNEQFF
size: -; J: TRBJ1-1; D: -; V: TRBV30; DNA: TGTGCCTGGAGTGTAATTGGGGGCGGCACTGAAGCTTTCTTT; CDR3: CAWSVIGGGTEAFF
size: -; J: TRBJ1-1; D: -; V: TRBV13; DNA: TGTGCCAGCAGCTTGCCAGGGAGTTATGGAACTGAAGCTTTCTTT; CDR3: CASSLPGSYGTEAFF
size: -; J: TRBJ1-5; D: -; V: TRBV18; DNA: TGTGCCAGCTCACCAGCGGGGGTTCAGCCCCAGCATTTT; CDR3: CASSPAGVQPQHF
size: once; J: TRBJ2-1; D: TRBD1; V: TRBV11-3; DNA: TGTGCCAGCAGCCAACGTACCGGGACAGCCGACAATGAGCAGTTCTTC; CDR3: CASSQRTGTADNEQFF
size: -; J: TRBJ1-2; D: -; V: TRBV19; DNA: TGTGCCAGCCGGGACAATAACTATGGCTACACCTTC; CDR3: CASRDNNYGYTF
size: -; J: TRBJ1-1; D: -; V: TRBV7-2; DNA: TGTGCCAGCAGCTTAGACCCCGCGAACACTGAAGCTTTCTTT; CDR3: CASSLDPANTEAFF